The clone carrying this T cell receptor beta chain was observed many times. The sample comes from a study of identical twins. TCRdb analysed the 5' RACE reads with MiXCR anew, one entry per CDR3 protein. The sample lists about 720,000 distinct CDR3 sequences; around 8.6% were seen once. Separately, the same data were catalogued under a study of yellow fever vaccine responses in identical twins.

Sequencing input: PBMCs. The clonotype was recovered from a woman in her late teens or twenties in good health.

The DNA of the CDR3 is TGTGCCAGCAGCGGAATCAGGGGCTCTGGAAACACCATATATTTT. Translating it yields CASSGIRGSGNTIYF. The chain recombines TRBV13 with TRBJ1-3, with D perhaps TRBD1 (6 bases). This CDR3 contains 15 residues. The germline V gene encodes CDR1 PRHDT and CDR2 FYEKMQ (reference sequence). V was clipped by 5 bases and J by 0 bases, with 11 bases between them.